This is a list of T cell receptor beta chains from one sample in a study of T cells expressing NK-cell markers. TCRdb re-called the 5' RACE reads, yielding one record per CDR3 amino acid sequence without DNA. Its table records over 250,000 distinct CDR3 sequences. The sample comprised blood T cells: a sorted CD56 or NKG2C T cell subset, CD4+ or CD8+ T cells, or bulk PBMC T cells (not recorded which). Receptors were obtained from a woman between 18 and 69 years old in good health. Both conserved end residues are part of each CDR3.

J,V,CDR3
TRBJ2-5,TRBV7-9,CASKGGTTPETQYF
TRBJ2-2,TRBV29-1,CSVLLAAGELFF
TRBJ1-2,TRBV29-1,CSVEERRQNYGYTF
TRBJ1-5,TRBV6-1,CASRSTGVRQPQHF
TRBJ2-1,TRBV6-5,CASSYFSGRAANEQFF
TRBJ1-2,TRBV11-2,CASSSDRGRDGYTF
TRBJ2-7,TRBV27,CASMRTGGSYEQYF
TRBJ2-5,TRBV4-2,CASSQVGSEEETQYF
TRBJ1-5,TRBV27,CASSNRTGGPRPQHF
TRBJ2-2,TRBV3-1,CASSQEGTGKAGELFF
TRBJ1-4,TRBV12-3/TRBV12-4,CASSPDATNEKLFF
TRBJ2-5,TRBV20-1,CSASREETQYF
TRBJ2-1,TRBV24-1,CATRGNNEQFF
TRBJ2-3,TRBV12-5,CASGSPRTQYF
TRBJ2-1,TRBV5-1,CASSLPATGYNEQFF
TRBJ2-4,TRBV4-1,CASSQDLSGNVKDKNIQYF
TRBJ1-4,TRBV20-1,CSARFSEKLFF
TRBJ2-1,TRBV12-3/TRBV12-4,CASSRTGNYNEQFF
TRBJ2-3,TRBV6-1,CASSERDSTDTQYF
TRBJ1-5,TRBV12-3/TRBV12-4,CASSFGSGQRNQPQHF
TRBJ2-4,TRBV7-3,CASSRTGGGKNIQYF
TRBJ2-1,TRBV28,CASSGSGGGSYNEQFF
TRBJ2-5,TRBV20-1,CSARDATGAEETQYF
TRBJ2-4,TRBV5-1,CASSLVTLGKNIQYF
TRBJ2-5,TRBV19,CASTGTSDGTQYF
TRBJ1-6,TRBV27,CASSRAGLNSPLHF
TRBJ2-1,TRBV28,CASSPSGLGCHEQFF
TRBJ1-2,TRBV29-1,CSALTGYGYTF
TRBJ1-2,TRBV15,CATSRGSGGYTF
TRBJ2-3,TRBV29-1,CSVDWTGQAYTQYF
TRBJ2-7,TRBV20-1,CSARDKREQLEQYF
TRBJ2-7,TRBV12-3/TRBV12-4,CASSFKVEQYF
TRBJ2-5,TRBV7-6,CASSPWTSGLQETQYF
TRBJ1-2,TRBV20-1,CSAKRMGSHPGGYTF
TRBJ1-1,TRBV2,CASSRGARTEAFF
TRBJ2-7,TRBV4-1,CASSRISGSSYEQYF
TRBJ2-7,TRBV20-1,CSVPTGIGEQYF
TRBJ1-1,TRBV12-3/TRBV12-4,CASSEQGNTEAFF
TRBJ2-5,TRBV6-5,CASSYKERMRTQYF
TRBJ2-5,TRBV5-1,CASNTGTGETQYF
TRBJ2-7,TRBV20-1,CSARDLASGSYEQYF
TRBJ2-5,TRBV20-1,CSAGTGQETQYF
TRBJ2-1,TRBV20-1,CSARDGLAEAHEQFF
TRBJ1-1,TRBV7-2,CASSFRDRGTAEAFF
TRBJ2-5,TRBV5-6,CASSEMTDRKETQYF
TRBJ1-5,TRBV20-1,CSARGDSNQPQHF
TRBJ2-3,TRBV7-6,CASRGTPSGRGTDTQYF
TRBJ2-2,TRBV27,CASSPQGSGELFF
TRBJ1-1,TRBV18,CASSPQDTEAFF
TRBJ2-3,TRBV7-2,CASSKGLAGDTDTQYF
TRBJ1-3,TRBV7-9,CASSLAVRDSGNTIYF
TRBJ2-1,TRBV24-1,CATSETAPYNEQFF
TRBJ2-1,TRBV7-9,CASSPSGLGPYNEQFF
TRBJ2-5,TRBV20-1,CSVWAYLEETQYF
TRBJ2-3,TRBV20-1,CSAPEGSTDTQYF
TRBJ1-2,TRBV27,CASGPYRDNLNYGYTF
TRBJ2-1,TRBV15,CATSILPLAGGPNEQFF
TRBJ2-4,TRBV11-2,CASSRDRGHIQYF
TRBJ2-5,TRBV7-3,CASSLIGGSWRETQYF
TRBJ2-7,TRBV12-3/TRBV12-4,CASSLRGGSNYEQYF